The rows below give T cell receptor beta chains drawn from one sample of a study of OX40 agonist ivuxolimab in advanced cancers. The repertoire was sequenced with immunoSEQ multiplex PCR; TCRdb's copy has only in-frame clones and lacks some. Of some 31,000 clones listed, around 87% are singletons. Here the sequenced sample was CD4+ or CD8+ T cells sorted from blood, taken in a trial of the OX40 agonist ivuxolimab. Receptors originate from an adult with an advanced solid tumor such as melanoma, head and neck, liver or kidney cancer. CDR3s include the opening cysteine and the closing phenylalanine or tryptophan. The D gene is left open where the match is weak. The listing skips clone size in some rows; elsewhere it reads once, few, many or a size class.

d_call: NA; clone_size: NA; j_call: TRBJ2-7; v_call: TRBV15; cdr3_nt: TGTGCCACCAGCAGAGATCTGGGCGGGGTGGGCGAGCAGTACTTC; cdr3_aa: CATSRDLGGVGEQYF
d_call: TRBD2; clone_size: NA; j_call: TRBJ2-7; v_call: TRBV10-1; cdr3_nt: TGCGCCAGCAGTGAGTCGAAGGCAGGACTAGCGGGGGGTTACGAGCAGTACTTC; cdr3_aa: CASSESKAGLAGGYEQYF
d_call: NA; clone_size: once; j_call: TRBJ2-3; v_call: TRBV11-2; cdr3_nt: TGTGCCAGCAACCTACAAGAAGCGGGAGATACGCAGTATTTT; cdr3_aa: CASNLQEAGDTQYF
d_call: NA; clone_size: NA; j_call: TRBJ1-1; v_call: TRBV5-1; cdr3_nt: TGCGCCAGCCGAGTCAGCAGCATAAACACTGAAGCTTTCTTT; cdr3_aa: CASRVSSINTEAFF
d_call: NA; clone_size: NA; j_call: TRBJ1-3; v_call: TRBV2; cdr3_nt: TGTGCCAGCAGCCAGAACCAGGTTATCTCTGGAAACACCATATATTTT; cdr3_aa: CASSQNQVISGNTIYF
d_call: NA; clone_size: NA; j_call: TRBJ1-1; v_call: TRBV7-9; cdr3_nt: TGTGCCAGCAGTCCCAGGGTAGAAGCTTTCTTT; cdr3_aa: CASSPRVEAFF
d_call: TRBD1; clone_size: NA; j_call: TRBJ1-5; v_call: TRBV28; cdr3_nt: TGTGCCAGCAGTCACCGGGACAGCTTTTCTCAGCCCCAGCATTTT; cdr3_aa: CASSHRDSFSQPQHF
d_call: NA; clone_size: NA; j_call: TRBJ2-3; v_call: TRBV28; cdr3_nt: TGTGCCAGCAGGGACCGAGGGGGGCGCACAGATACGCAGTATTTT; cdr3_aa: CASRDRGGRTDTQYF
d_call: TRBD2; clone_size: NA; j_call: TRBJ2-1; v_call: TRBV6-1; cdr3_nt: TGTGCCAGCAGGAGGCTAGCGGGAGGCTACAATGAGCAGTTCTTC; cdr3_aa: CASRRLAGGYNEQFF
d_call: NA; clone_size: once; j_call: TRBJ1-3; v_call: TRBV29-1; cdr3_nt: TGCAGCGTTGATCTTACAGGGTCTGGAAACACCATATATTTT; cdr3_aa: CSVDLTGSGNTIYF
d_call: TRBD2; clone_size: NA; j_call: TRBJ2-7; v_call: TRBV18; cdr3_nt: TGTGCCAGCTCACCCACCTATAGCGGGCCCTCCTACGAGCAGTACTTC; cdr3_aa: CASSPTYSGPSYEQYF
d_call: NA; clone_size: NA; j_call: TRBJ1-1; v_call: TRBV5-1; cdr3_nt: TGCGCCAGCAGCTTGGTCGGGGGGAACACTGAAGCTTTCTTT; cdr3_aa: CASSLVGGNTEAFF
d_call: NA; clone_size: NA; j_call: TRBJ1-1; v_call: TRBV5-1; cdr3_nt: TGCGCCAGCAGCTTGTTCCCAACACGGAACACTGAAGCTTTCTTT; cdr3_aa: CASSLFPTRNTEAFF
d_call: NA; clone_size: NA; j_call: TRBJ1-6; v_call: TRBV7-6; cdr3_nt: TGTGCCAGCAGCTTAGGAGGGACTCAAAATTCACCCCTCCACTTT; cdr3_aa: CASSLGGTQNSPLHF
d_call: NA; clone_size: NA; j_call: TRBJ2-7; v_call: TRBV7-2; cdr3_nt: TGTGCCAGCAGCTTAGATGGTGGTTTCTTCTACGAGCAGTACTTC; cdr3_aa: CASSLDGGFFYEQYF
d_call: TRBD1; clone_size: NA; j_call: TRBJ2-5; v_call: TRBV29-1; cdr3_nt: TGCAGCGCCGAAACAGGGGGCGACGAGACCCAGTACTTC; cdr3_aa: CSAETGGDETQYF
d_call: NA; clone_size: NA; j_call: TRBJ1-5; v_call: TRBV10-1; cdr3_nt: TGCGCCAGCAGCGGTGGGACGGCGAGCAATCAGCCCCAGCATTTT; cdr3_aa: CASSGGTASNQPQHF
d_call: NA; clone_size: once; j_call: TRBJ2-7; v_call: TRBV5-4; cdr3_nt: TGTGCCAGCAGCTTGGGGCAGGCCCGGGCCTACGAGCAGTACTTC; cdr3_aa: CASSLGQARAYEQYF
d_call: NA; clone_size: NA; j_call: TRBJ1-1; v_call: TRBV5-6; cdr3_nt: TGTGCCAGCAGCTACAACGCAGGTGACATGAACACTGAAGCTTTCTTT; cdr3_aa: CASSYNAGDMNTEAFF
d_call: TRBD1; clone_size: NA; j_call: TRBJ1-1; v_call: TRBV11-2; cdr3_nt: TGTGCCAGCAGTCTACAGGGACAGGGGTCCACTGAAGCTTTCTTT; cdr3_aa: CASSLQGQGSTEAFF
d_call: TRBD1; clone_size: NA; j_call: TRBJ1-5; v_call: TRBV28; cdr3_nt: TGTGCCAGCAGTCTAACACAGGGGAACAATCAGCCCCAGCATTTT; cdr3_aa: CASSLTQGNNQPQHF
d_call: NA; clone_size: NA; j_call: TRBJ1-1; v_call: TRBV6-5; cdr3_nt: TGTGCCAGCAGTTTGGGGGGGAACACTGAAGCTTTCTTT; cdr3_aa: CASSLGGNTEAFF
d_call: NA; clone_size: NA; j_call: TRBJ2-4; v_call: TRBV5-1; cdr3_nt: TGCGCCAGCAGCTCCCGGACACTCTCAGGGGAAAACATTCAGTACTTC; cdr3_aa: CASSSRTLSGENIQYF
d_call: TRBD1; clone_size: NA; j_call: TRBJ2-7; v_call: TRBV5-5; cdr3_nt: TGTGCCAGCAGCTTGGAAGGGACAGGGGGCTCATATAGCTCCTACGAGCAGTACTTC; cdr3_aa: CASSLEGTGGSYSSYEQYF
d_call: TRBD1; clone_size: few; j_call: TRBJ1-1; v_call: TRBV5-1; cdr3_nt: TGCGCCAGCAGCTTGGGACCGGGACAGATGAACACTGAAGCTTTCTTT; cdr3_aa: CASSLGPGQMNTEAFF
d_call: NA; clone_size: NA; j_call: TRBJ1-4; v_call: TRBV4-2; cdr3_nt: TGTGCCAGCAGCCAAGACGGCGGCGCCTCTAATGAAAAACTGTTTTTT; cdr3_aa: CASSQDGGASNEKLFF
d_call: NA; clone_size: NA; j_call: TRBJ2-2; v_call: TRBV2; cdr3_nt: TGTGCCAGCAGTGAATCAAAGCTTTGGGAGCTGTTTTTT; cdr3_aa: CASSESKLWELFF
d_call: NA; clone_size: NA; j_call: TRBJ2-2; v_call: TRBV28; cdr3_nt: TGTGCCAGCAGCCGGGCCGACACCGGGGAGCTGTTTTTT; cdr3_aa: CASSRADTGELFF